This T cell receptor beta chain was captured in a study of PD-L1 blockade in urothelial cancer. For the study at large: In about 2014, patients got going on atezolizumab, taking 1,200 mg intravenously every 3 weeks.

Between the trimmed V and J ends, which lost 4 bases and 6 bases, there was a span of 13 bases. Per germline, CDR1 SGHRS and CDR2 YFSETQ. CDR3 length: 13 residues. This clone is a singleton in its sample. The repertoire was sequenced with immunoSEQ multiplex PCR; TCRdb's copy has only in-frame clones and lacks some. The table has 57,000 or so clones, 82% seen once; the top ten hold 4.5%. This TCR was recovered from a man between 65 and 85 years old with urothelial cancer. The material sequenced was PBMCs, taken around atezolizumab (anti-PD-L1) treatment. This rearrangement joins TRBV5-1 to TRBJ1-2, with a tentative D call TRBD1 (6 bases). This CDR3 reads CASSPSGGHGYTF. CDR3 in DNA: TGCGCCAGCAGCCCCTCGGGGGGCCATGGCTACACCTTC.